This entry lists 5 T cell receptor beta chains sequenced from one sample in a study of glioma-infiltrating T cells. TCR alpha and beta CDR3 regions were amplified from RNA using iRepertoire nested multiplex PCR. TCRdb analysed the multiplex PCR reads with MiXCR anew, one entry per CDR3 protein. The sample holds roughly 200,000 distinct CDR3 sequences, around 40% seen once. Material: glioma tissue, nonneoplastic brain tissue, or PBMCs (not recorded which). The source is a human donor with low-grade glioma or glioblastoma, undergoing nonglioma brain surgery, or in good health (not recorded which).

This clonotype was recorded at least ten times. The CDR3 nucleotides read TGTGCCAGCAGTTTTGGGGAGAACACTGAAGCTTTCTTT. Protein sequence: CASSFGENTEAFF. V gene TRBV6-1 combines with J gene TRBJ1-1, with unresolved D. V gave up 5 bases and J gave up 1 base, with 8 bases separating them. Germline-derived CDR1 and CDR2 are MNHNS and SASEGT. CDR3 length: 13 amino acids.

The CDR3 DNA is TGTGCCAGCAGGACGAGTATCCCCGGGAACACAGATACGCAGTATTTT. Translated: CASRTSIPGNTDTQYF. The chain uses TRBV28 and TRBJ2-3, with D tentatively TRBD2 (5 bases). Germline V gene lookup returns CDR1 MDHEN and CDR2 SYDVKM. V was pared by 6 bases and J by 2 bases, with 18 bases between. CDR3 size: 16 residues.

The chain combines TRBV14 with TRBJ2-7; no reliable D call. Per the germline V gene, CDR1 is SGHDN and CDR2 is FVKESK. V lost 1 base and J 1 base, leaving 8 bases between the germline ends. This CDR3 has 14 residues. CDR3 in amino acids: CASSQALGSYEQYF. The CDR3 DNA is TGTGCCAGCAGCCAAGCTCTCGGATCCTACGAGCAGTACTTC.

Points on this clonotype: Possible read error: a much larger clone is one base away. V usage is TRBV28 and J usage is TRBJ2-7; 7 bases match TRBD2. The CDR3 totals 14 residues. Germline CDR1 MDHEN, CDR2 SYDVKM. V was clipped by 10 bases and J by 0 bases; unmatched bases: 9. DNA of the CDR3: TGTGCCACCCAAGGGACTAACGGCTCCTACGAGCAGTACTTC. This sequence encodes CATQGTNGSYEQYF.

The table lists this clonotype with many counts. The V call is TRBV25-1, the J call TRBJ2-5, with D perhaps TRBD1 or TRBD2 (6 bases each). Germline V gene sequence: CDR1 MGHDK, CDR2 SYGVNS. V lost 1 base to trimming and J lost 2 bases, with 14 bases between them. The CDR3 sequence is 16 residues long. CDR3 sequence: CASSESGAALQETQYF. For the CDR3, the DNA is TGTGCCAGCAGTGAATCGGGGGCAGCCTTACAAGAGACCCAGTACTTC. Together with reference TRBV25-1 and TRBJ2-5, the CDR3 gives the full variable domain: EADIYQTPRYLVIGTGKKITLECSQTMGHDKMYWYQQDPGMELHLIHYSYGVNSTEKGDLSSESTVSRIRTEHFPLTLESARPSHTSQYLCASSESGAALQETQYFGPGTRLLVL.